This T cell receptor (beta chain) was obtained from a study of T cells expressing NK-cell markers. Study at large: CD3+CD56+NKG2C+, CD3+CD56+NKG2C- and CD3+CD56-NKG2C+ T cells, once sorted, supplied the TCR beta repertoires. Of eight sequenced donors, seven were HCMV-seropositive and one HCMV-seronegative.

The germline gives CDR1 SQVTM, CDR2 ANQGSEA. This CDR3 contains 13 residues. Reprocessing the 5' RACE reads, TCRdb reports a single entry for every CDR3 protein and omits DNA. The table lists more than 250,000 distinct CDR3 sequences. This clonotype was obtained from a man between 18 and 35 years old in good health. This chain links TRBV29-1 with TRBJ2-3; there is no DNA to check the TCRdb D call of TRBD1. Sequenced material: blood T cells: a sorted CD56 or NKG2C T cell subset, CD4+ or CD8+ T cells, or bulk PBMC T cells (not recorded which). The chain's CDR3 is CSVEDLGGDTQYF.